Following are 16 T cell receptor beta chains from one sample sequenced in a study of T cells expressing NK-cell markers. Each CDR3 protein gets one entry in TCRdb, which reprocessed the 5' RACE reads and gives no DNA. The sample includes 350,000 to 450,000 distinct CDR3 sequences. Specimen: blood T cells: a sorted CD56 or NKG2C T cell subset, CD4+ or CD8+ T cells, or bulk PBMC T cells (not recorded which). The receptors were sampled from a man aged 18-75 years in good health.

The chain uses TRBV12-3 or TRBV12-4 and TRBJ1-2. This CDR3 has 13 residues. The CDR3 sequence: CASSLNDNYGYTF.

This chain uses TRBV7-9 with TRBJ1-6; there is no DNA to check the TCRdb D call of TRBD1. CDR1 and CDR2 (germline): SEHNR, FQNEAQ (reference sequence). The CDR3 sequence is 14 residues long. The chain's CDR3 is CASSRQGDNSPLHF.

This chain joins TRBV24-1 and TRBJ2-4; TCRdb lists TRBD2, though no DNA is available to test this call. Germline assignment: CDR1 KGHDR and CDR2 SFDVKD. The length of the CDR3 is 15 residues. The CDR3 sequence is CATSPQGPRGNIQYF.

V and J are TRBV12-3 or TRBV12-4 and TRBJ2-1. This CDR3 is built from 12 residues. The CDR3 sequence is CASSLPYNEQFF.

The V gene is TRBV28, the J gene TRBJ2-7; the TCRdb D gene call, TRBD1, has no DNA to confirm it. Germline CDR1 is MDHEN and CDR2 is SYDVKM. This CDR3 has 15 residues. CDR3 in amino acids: CASSLLRGGLYEQYF. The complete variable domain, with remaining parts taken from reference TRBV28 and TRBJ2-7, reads DVKVTQSSRYLVKRTGEKVFLECVQDMDHENMFWYRQDPGLGLRLIYFSYDVKMKEKGDIPEGYSVSREKKERFSLILESASTNQTSMYLCASSLLRGGLYEQYFGPGTRLTVT.

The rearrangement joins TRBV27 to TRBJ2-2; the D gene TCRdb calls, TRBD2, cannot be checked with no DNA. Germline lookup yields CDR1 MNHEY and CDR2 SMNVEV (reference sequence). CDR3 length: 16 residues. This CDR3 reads CASSPWAHMNTGELFF.

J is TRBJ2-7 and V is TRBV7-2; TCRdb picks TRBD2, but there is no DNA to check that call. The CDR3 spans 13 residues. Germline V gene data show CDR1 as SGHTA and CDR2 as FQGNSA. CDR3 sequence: CASSLAGALGQYF.

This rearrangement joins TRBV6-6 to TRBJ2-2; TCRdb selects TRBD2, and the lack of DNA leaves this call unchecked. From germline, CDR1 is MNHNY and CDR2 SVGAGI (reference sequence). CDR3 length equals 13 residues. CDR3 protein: CASSLLAAGELFF.

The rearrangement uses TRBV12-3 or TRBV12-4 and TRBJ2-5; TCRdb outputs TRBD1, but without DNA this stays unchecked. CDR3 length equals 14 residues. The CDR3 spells CASSYLRVQETQYF.

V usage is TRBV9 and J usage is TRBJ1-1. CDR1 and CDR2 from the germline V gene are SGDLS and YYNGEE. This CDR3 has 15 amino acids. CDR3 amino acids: CASSVVGRLNTEAFF.

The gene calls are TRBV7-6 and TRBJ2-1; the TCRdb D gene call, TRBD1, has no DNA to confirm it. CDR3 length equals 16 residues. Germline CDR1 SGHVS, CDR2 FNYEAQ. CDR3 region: CASSLMWDRGTSEQFF.

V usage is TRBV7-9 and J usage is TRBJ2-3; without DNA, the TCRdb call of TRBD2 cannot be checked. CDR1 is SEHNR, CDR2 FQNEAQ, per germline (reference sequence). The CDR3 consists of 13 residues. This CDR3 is CASSSGTPNPQYF.

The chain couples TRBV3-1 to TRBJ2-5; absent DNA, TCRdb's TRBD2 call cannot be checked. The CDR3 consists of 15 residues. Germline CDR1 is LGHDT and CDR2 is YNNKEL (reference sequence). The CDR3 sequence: CASSKRGGDKETQYF.

The CDR3 spells CASSSTSGGVGVNEQFF. This chain uses TRBV5-1 with TRBJ2-1; the D call from TCRdb, TRBD2, cannot be confirmed without DNA. The CDR3 consists of 17 residues. Germline V lookup: CDR1 SGHRS, CDR2 YFSETQ.

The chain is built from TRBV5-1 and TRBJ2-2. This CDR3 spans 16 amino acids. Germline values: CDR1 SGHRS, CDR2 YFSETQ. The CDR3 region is CASSSKGAANTGELFF.

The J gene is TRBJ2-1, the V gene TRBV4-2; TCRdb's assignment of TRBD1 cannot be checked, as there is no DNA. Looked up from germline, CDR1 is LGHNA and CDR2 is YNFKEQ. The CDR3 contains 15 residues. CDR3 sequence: CASSQVAGFYNEQFF.